The T cell receptor (beta chain) described here comes from a study of blood T cell repertoires in COVID-19. Turning to the study itself: COVID-19 samples collected from the United States, Italy and Spain covered acute and convalescent phases. The cDNA or gDNA used as material had been derived from T cells, B-cell-depleted T cells, or PBMCs.

Authors' methods: Amplifying reference gene primers gave estimates of nucleated cell counts. TCRdb's copy holds only in-frame clones and misses some; the assay was immunoSEQ multiplex PCR. D and trimming come from the DNA, and the V and J calls and clone size come from that table. The sample contains approximately 100,000 clones, about 90% of which appear only once. CDR1 and CDR2 (germline): SGHNT, YYREEE (reference sequence). This CDR3 region has 15 residues. V was pared by 4 bases and J by 1 base, with 8 bases of the junction left unmatched. Input material: peripheral blood. The chain is built from TRBV5-4 and TRBJ2-7; TRBD2 matches 7 bases. The source of this sequence is a man aged 50-59 years in a cohort sampled during active COVID-19. CDR3 in amino acids: CASSLGEGMSYEQYF. The CDR3 DNA follows: TGTGCCAGCAGCCTGGGGGAGGGAATGTCCTACGAGCAGTACTTC. The variable domain in full, with the rest retrieved from reference TRBV5-4 and TRBJ2-7, is ETGVTQSPTHLIKTRGQQVTLRCSSQSGHNTVSWYQQALGQGPQFIFQYYREEENGRGNFPPRFSGLQFPNYSSELNVNALELDDSALYLCASSLGEGMSYEQYFGPGTRLTVT.